This entry lists 4 T cell receptor beta chains sequenced from one sample in a study of identical twins. TCRdb fed the 5' RACE reads into MiXCR, producing one record per CDR3 protein. The sample yields hundreds of thousands of distinct CDR3 sequences, about 7.5% seen once. This sample also appeared in a second study, on yellow fever vaccine responses in identical twins.

Sequenced sample: memory (CD45RO+) T cells sorted from blood. The receptors were sampled from a woman between 18 and 29 years old in good health.

In this sample, this clonotype turned up a few times. The CDR3 sequence is CALALRLAGGRVNLNTQYF. For the CDR3, the DNA is TGTGCCCTCGCCCTACGGCTAGCGGGGGGCCGGGTGAACCTAAATACGCAGTATTTT. The J gene is TRBJ2-3, the V gene TRBV3-1, with 11 bases fitting TRBD2. CDR1 is LGHDT, CDR2 YNNKEL, per germline (reference sequence). Unmatched junction bases numbered 26, after V lost 11 bases and J lost 7 bases. The CDR3 loop spans 19 amino acids.

The V gene is TRBV7-2, the J gene TRBJ2-3, with TRBD2 matching 9 bases. This CDR3 contains 16 residues. Trimming at V came to 2 bases and at J to 2 bases, leaving 5 bases not matched to a gene. Germline CDR1 SGHTA, CDR2 FQGNSA. The CDR3 sequence: CASSLSASGITDTQYF. CDR3 nucleotide sequence: TGTGCCAGCAGCTTATCGGCTAGCGGGATCACAGATACGCAGTATTTT.

This clonotype has just a few counts. This rearrangement joins TRBV5-6 to TRBJ2-1; D is ambiguous. V lost 1 base and J lost 0, with 11 bases in between. Germline V gives CDR1 SGHDT, CDR2 YYEEEE. This CDR3 spans 16 amino acids. The CDR3 DNA sequence: TGTGCCAGCAGCTTGAATCTGGGGAACTCCTACAATGAGCAGTTCTTC. Amino acids: CASSLNLGNSYNEQFF.

This clonotype came up a few times. This chain uses TRBV10-3 with TRBJ2-5; no reliable D call. V lost 3 bases and J lost 4, with 9 bases in between. The CDR3 contains 13 residues. Germline V CDR1 and CDR2: ENHRY, SYGVKD. CDR3 protein: CAISESKVETQYF. DNA of the CDR3: TGTGCCATCAGTGAATCGAAGGTAGAGACCCAGTACTTC.